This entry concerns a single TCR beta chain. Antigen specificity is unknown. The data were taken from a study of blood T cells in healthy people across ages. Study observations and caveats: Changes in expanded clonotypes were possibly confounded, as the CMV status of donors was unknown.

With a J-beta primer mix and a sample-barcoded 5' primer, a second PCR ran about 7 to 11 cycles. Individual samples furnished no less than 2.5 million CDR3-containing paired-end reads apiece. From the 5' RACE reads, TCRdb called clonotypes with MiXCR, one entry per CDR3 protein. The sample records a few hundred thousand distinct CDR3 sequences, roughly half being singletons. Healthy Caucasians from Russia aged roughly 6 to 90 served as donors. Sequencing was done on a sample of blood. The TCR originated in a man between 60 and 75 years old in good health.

The CDR3 reads CSAREGSDTQYF. CDR3 coding DNA: TGCAGTGCTAGAGAAGGATCAGATACGCAGTATTTT. The chain has TRBV20-1 and TRBJ2-3; D not resolved. The CDR3 contains 12 residues. V dropped 0 bases and J dropped 4 bases, with 5 bases sitting between them. Germline CDR1 and CDR2: DFQATT and SNEGSKA (reference sequence).